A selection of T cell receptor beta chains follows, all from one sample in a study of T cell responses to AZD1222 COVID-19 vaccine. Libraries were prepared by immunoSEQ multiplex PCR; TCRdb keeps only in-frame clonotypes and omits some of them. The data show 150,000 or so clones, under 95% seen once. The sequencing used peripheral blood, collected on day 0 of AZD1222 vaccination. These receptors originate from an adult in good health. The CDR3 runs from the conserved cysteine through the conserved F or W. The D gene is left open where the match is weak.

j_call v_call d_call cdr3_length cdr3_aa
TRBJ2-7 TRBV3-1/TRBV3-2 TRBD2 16 CASSQGAGVLSYEQYF
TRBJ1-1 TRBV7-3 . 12 CASSLYGGKAFF
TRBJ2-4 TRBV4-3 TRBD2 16 CASSPGRAEAKNIQYF
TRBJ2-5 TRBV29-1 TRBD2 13 CSVEGGGLETQYF
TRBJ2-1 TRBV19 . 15 CASSIAPNSYNEQFF
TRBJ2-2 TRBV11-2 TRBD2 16 CASSILLGEGTGELFF
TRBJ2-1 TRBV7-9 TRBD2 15 CASSEGLAGGYEQFF
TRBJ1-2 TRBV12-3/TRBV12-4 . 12 CASSFGRGGYTF
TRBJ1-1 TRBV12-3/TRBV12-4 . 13 CASTGRQNTEAFF
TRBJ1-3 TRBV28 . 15 CASTSGGASGNTIYF
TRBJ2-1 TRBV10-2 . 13 CASSESGGNEQFF
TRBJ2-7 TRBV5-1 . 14 CASSLDGGPYEQYF
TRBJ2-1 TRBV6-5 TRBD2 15 CASSFGLAGYNEQFF
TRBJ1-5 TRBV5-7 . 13 CASSLRGGEPQHF
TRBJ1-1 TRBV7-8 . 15 CASSLQATMNTEAFF
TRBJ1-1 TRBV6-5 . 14 CASTGAVKITEAFF
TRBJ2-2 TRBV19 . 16 CASSISVGRNTGELFF
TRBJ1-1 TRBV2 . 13 CASSGQPNTEAFF
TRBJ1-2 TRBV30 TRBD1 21 CAWRIVSRWELGTGAFYGYTF
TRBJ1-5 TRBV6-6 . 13 CATLWQGNQPQHF
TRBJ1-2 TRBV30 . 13 CAWSTSYRDGYTF
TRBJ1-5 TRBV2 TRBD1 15 CASSLGTGGNQPQHF
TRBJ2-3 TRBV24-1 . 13 CATGSGVGDTQYF
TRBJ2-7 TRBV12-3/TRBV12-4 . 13 CASSLNAGYEQYF
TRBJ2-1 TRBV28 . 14 CASSGATRYNEQFF
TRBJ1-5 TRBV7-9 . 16 CASSPGGRGANQPQHF
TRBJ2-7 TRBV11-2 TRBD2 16 CASSLYAGEGIYEQYF
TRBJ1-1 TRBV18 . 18 CASSPLSQVGGQNTEAFF
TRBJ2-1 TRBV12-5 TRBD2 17 CASGLVGGTTRYNEQFF
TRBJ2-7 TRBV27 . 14 CASSFVVRVNEQYF
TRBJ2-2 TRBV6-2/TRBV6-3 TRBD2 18 CASSLSLAGVNPPGELFF
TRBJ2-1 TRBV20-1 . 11 CSALTSNEQFF
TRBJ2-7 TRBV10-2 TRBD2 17 CASGGTSGSPHRYEQYF
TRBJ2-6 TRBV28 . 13 CASRASLANVLTF
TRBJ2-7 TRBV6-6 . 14 CASSYPRGSYEQYF